These T cell receptor beta chains were read from a single sample in a study of kidney transplant recipient with SARS-CoV-2 infection. TCRdb re-analysed the reads in MiXCR, keeping a single row per CDR3 protein. Of 200,000 to 250,000 distinct CDR3 sequences detected, about 30% appear once; the ten largest clones hold less than 8.5%. Sample: a blood sample, taken at baseline and on day 111 from a kidney transplant recipient. All receptors derive from a male patient in his thirties who had COVID-19 and was a kidney transplant recipient. These T cells may partly come from the graft donor. Each CDR3 is given with its conserved first and last residue. Fields, in order: J gene, V gene, CDR3 protein.

TRBJ2-3 | TRBV7-2 | CASRSPGRGTDTQYF
TRBJ1-2 | TRBV6-8 | CASSEPGRSRKTYGYTF
TRBJ2-7 | TRBV6-5 | CASSPDIPTTPYEQYF
TRBJ2-1 | TRBV9 | CASSVGSFNNEQFF
TRBJ2-5 | TRBV18 | CASSPRDTPVTQYF
TRBJ2-7 | TRBV29-1 | CSVAGDTYEQYF
TRBJ1-2 | TRBV7-7 | CASSRKNKCRKTYGYTF
TRBJ2-3 | TRBV18 | CASSQPPSDTQYF
TRBJ2-6 | TRBV5-2 | CARIRNESTQSRANVLTF
TRBJ1-2 | TRBV15 | CATSLLEAVGGYTF
TRBJ1-6 | TRBV24-1 | CATSDRTGLSYNSPLHF
TRBJ2-3 | TRBV3-1 | CASTPTSGSTDTQYF
TRBJ2-3 | TRBV5-4 | CASSLGPGREDTQYF
TRBJ2-1 | TRBV5-3 | CARSQLAGGSNEQFF
TRBJ2-1 | TRBV15 | CATSTPGVPRNEQFF
TRBJ1-1 | TRBV3-1 | CASSMQGPISIRTEAFF
TRBJ2-7 | TRBV6-6 | CASSYGYRDREQYF
TRBJ2-5 | TRBV3-1 | CASSVSPPISFSETQYF
TRBJ2-1 | TRBV9 | CASSVEGTGQGADNEQFF
TRBJ1-2 | TRBV12-2 | CASRALVTPRKTYGYTF
TRBJ2-5 | TRBV14 | CASSGTSGTQETQYF
TRBJ1-1 | TRBV9 | CASSGDRGVNTLEAFF
TRBJ2-4 | TRBV6-2/TRBV6-3 | CASSPLTGYESKNIQYF
TRBJ1-2 | TRBV15 | CATSRDRQGKIYGYTF
TRBJ1-1 | TRBV29-1 | CSAGPNTEAFF
TRBJ2-7 | TRBV7-9 | CSSSRENEQYF
TRBJ1-1 | TRBV3-1 | CASSGNGPISIRTEAFF
TRBJ2-2 | TRBV2 | CASSEGGLAGNTGELFF
TRBJ2-3 | TRBV18 | CASSPPGSGTGTQYF
TRBJ2-7 | TRBV7-8 | CASSLPRGGGSSYEQYF
TRBJ2-5 | TRBV5-6 | CASSLLGLNQETQYF
TRBJ1-2 | TRBV5-6 | CASSLGKGLGGYTF
TRBJ2-7 | TRBV5-1 | CASSLGTDPYEQYF
TRBJ1-2 | TRBV5-8 | CASSLGYPNYGYTF
TRBJ1-1 | TRBV30 | CAWSVDRWSNTEAFF
TRBJ2-1 | TRBV5-4 | CASSLGGSGSEDEQFF
TRBJ2-5 | TRBV18 | CASSPPKEGSETQYF
TRBJ1-1 | TRBV12-3/TRBV12-4 | CASSSSGGGLNTEAFF
TRBJ1-2 | TRBV12-3/TRBV12-4 | CASSPIVSFRKTYGYTF
TRBJ1-2 | TRBV5-1 | CASIVASVRKTYGYTF
TRBJ1-1 | TRBV12-3/TRBV12-4 | CASSFWTGLNTEAFF
TRBJ2-6 | TRBV29-1 | CSVSCTSIQSRANVLTF
TRBJ1-2 | TRBV9 | CASATKYSRKTYGYTF
TRBJ2-1 | TRBV6-4 | CASSDSGGRSYNEQFF